This record covers a single T cell receptor beta chain. Its antigen is not known. Per the germline V gene, CDR1 is MDHEN and CDR2 is SYDVKM. The germline V and J ends were trimmed by 8 bases and 7 bases, with 14 bases remaining between them. This CDR3 region has 12 residues. Assay: immunoSEQ multiplex PCR; the TCRdb copy retains only in-frame clones and omits some. The sample carries tens of thousands of clones, 88% recorded once. The sample belongs to a study of OX40 agonist ivuxolimab in advanced cancers. Overall study results and limits: It was also the case that some nonresponders had low normalized T-cell clonal expansion. Expanded clones belonging to CD8+ T cells outnumbered, on average, those of CD4+.

This receptor was obtained from an adult with an advanced solid tumor such as melanoma, head and neck, liver or kidney cancer. The sequencing here drew on CD4+ or CD8+ T cells sorted from blood, taken in a trial of the OX40 agonist ivuxolimab. The chain is built from TRBV28 and TRBJ1-2, with D possibly being TRBD1 (6 bases). The CDR3 spells CASLRGGVGYTF. CDR3 DNA sequence: TGTGCCAGCCTACGGGGGGGCGTTGGCTACACCTTC.